This note documents a single TCR beta chain sequence. No antigen is known for it. Trimming cost V 3 bases and J 11 bases; bases outside gene matches: 6. The germline gives CDR1 SGHDT, CDR2 YYEEEE. This CDR3 spans 15 amino acids. The sample originates from a study of T-cell reconstitution after alpha-beta-depleted transplantation in children. Library preparation (for TCRbeta) was performed with unique molecular identifiers. From the PCR reads, TCRdb called clonotypes with MiXCR, one entry per CDR3 protein. This sample has about 500,000 distinct CDR3 sequences, with more than 9.5% found just once. Study conclusions and caveats: As was reported, about two months after transplant, alpha-beta T cells came from several hundred expanded graft clones.

The sequenced sample was PBMCs, mostly from graft donor cells, obtained 180 days after TCRalphabeta/CD19-depleted stem cell transplant. This rearrangement joins TRBV5-6 to TRBJ2-1; 15 positions match TRBD2. The clonotype comes from a female patient aged 2-15 years who had a stem cell transplant for aplastic anemia, so the T cells may come from the graft donor. The CDR3 nucleotides read TGTGCCAGCAGCTGGGGACTAGCGGGAGGACGCAAGCAGTTCTTC. Protein sequence: CASSWGLAGGRKQFF.